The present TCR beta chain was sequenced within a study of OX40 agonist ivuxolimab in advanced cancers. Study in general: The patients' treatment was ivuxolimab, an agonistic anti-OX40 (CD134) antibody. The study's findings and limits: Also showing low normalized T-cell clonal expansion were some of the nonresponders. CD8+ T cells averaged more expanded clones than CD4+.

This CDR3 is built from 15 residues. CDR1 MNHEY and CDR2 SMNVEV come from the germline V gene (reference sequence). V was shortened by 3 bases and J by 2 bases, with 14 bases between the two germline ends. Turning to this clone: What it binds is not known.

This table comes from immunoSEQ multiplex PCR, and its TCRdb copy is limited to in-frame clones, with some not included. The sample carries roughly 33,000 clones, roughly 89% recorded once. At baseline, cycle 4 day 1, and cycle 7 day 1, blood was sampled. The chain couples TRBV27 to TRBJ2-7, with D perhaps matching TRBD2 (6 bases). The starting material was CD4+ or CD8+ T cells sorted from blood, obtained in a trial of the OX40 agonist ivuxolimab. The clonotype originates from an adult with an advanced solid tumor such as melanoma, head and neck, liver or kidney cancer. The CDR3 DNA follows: TGTGCCAGCAGTTTGAGCGGGCGGATCACCTACGAGCAGTACTTC. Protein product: CASSLSGRITYEQYF.